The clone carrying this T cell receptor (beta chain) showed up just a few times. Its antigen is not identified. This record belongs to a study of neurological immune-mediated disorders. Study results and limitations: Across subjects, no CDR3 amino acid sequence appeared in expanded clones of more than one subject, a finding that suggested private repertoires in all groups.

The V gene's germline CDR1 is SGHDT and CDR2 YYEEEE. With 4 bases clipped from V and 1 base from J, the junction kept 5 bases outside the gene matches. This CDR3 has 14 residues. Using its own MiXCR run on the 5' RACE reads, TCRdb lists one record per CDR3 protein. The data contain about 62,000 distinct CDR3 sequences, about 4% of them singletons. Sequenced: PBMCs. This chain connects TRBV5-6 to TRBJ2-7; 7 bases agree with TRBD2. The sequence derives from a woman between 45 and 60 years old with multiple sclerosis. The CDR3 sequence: CASSGKGLSYEQYF. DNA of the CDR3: TGTGCCAGCAGCGGGAAGGGACTATCCTACGAGCAGTACTTC.